The rows below give T cell receptor beta chains drawn from one sample of a study of control samples from healthy donors and cancer patients. Profiling relied on immunoSEQ multiplex PCR, and the TCRdb table lists in-frame clones only, not all of them. The sample lists about 38,000 clones; around 83% were seen once. Sequencing was carried out using PBMCs. These receptors originate from a woman in her sixties or seventies with lung cancer. The CDR3 runs from the conserved cysteine through the conserved F or W. The D gene is left open where the match is weak. Size values are once, few and many counts, or a class for expanded clones, and some rows have none.

CDR3,DNA,V,D,size,J
CASTDEWNTIYF,TGCGCCAGCACGGATGAGTGGAACACCATATATTTT,TRBV5-1,NA,once,TRBJ1-3
CAWKPQGAGANVLTF,TGTGCCTGGAAACCACAGGGCGCTGGGGCCAACGTCCTGACTTTC,TRBV30,NA,NA,TRBJ2-6
CASSAGPINQPQHF,TGTGCCAGTAGTGCCGGACCGATCAATCAGCCCCAGCATTTT,TRBV19,NA,NA,TRBJ1-5
CASSGPRQGLNEQFF,TGTGCCAGCAGTGGTCCGCGACAGGGATTAAATGAGCAGTTCTTC,TRBV27,TRBD1,NA,TRBJ2-1
CASSGRTSGLSAYEQYF,TGTGCCAGCAGTGGGCGGACTAGCGGGCTTAGCGCCTACGAGCAGTACTTC,TRBV25-1,TRBD2,NA,TRBJ2-7
CASSLIAGTGYEQYF,TGTGCCAGCAGCTTAATCGCGGGGACGGGGTACGAGCAGTACTTC,TRBV7-2,NA,NA,TRBJ2-7
CATGDRSYEQYF,TGTGCCACCGGAGACCGCTCCTACGAGCAGTACTTC,TRBV10-3,NA,NA,TRBJ2-7
CASSSGLAGRGREQYF,TGTGCCAGCAGCTCCGGACTAGCGGGCCGAGGTCGGGAGCAGTACTTC,TRBV5-4,TRBD2,few,TRBJ2-7
CASSYMGREYF,TGTGCCAGCAGTTATATGGGGCGTGAATATTTT,TRBV6-5,NA,NA,TRBJ1-3
CATTRERGETQYF,TGTGCCACCACCCGGGAGAGAGGAGAGACCCAGTACTTC,TRBV19,NA,NA,TRBJ2-5
CASSPPSELAGRTYNEQFF,TGTGCCAGCAGCCCTCCTTCCGAACTAGCGGGGAGAACCTACAATGAGCAGTTCTTC,TRBV7-9,TRBD2,NA,TRBJ2-1
CASSPLQASNQPQHF,TGTGCCAGCAGTCCCCTACAGGCCAGCAATCAGCCCCAGCATTTT,TRBV6-5,NA,NA,TRBJ1-5
CASSPPPDPYEQYF,TGTGCCAGCTCACCACCTCCCGACCCCTACGAGCAGTACTTC,TRBV18,NA,NA,TRBJ2-7
CASSLGGPYGYTF,TGTGCCAGTAGTCTGGGGGGTCCATATGGCTACACCTTC,TRBV19,NA,few,TRBJ1-2
CASSQGQGGRRDTEAFF,TGTGCCAGCAGCCAGGGACAGGGTGGCCGAAGGGACACTGAAGCTTTCTTT,TRBV25-1,TRBD1,once,TRBJ1-1
CASSSGELTEAFF,TGTGCCAGCTCCTCGGGAGAGCTCACTGAAGCTTTCTTT,TRBV18,NA,NA,TRBJ1-1
CASSLAGAGDGETQYF,TGTGCCAGCAGCCTTGCCGGAGCGGGAGATGGAGAGACCCAGTACTTC,TRBV9,TRBD2,NA,TRBJ2-5
CASSQDGQWYGNTEAFF,TGTGCCAGCAGCCAAGACGGGCAGTGGTATGGAAACACTGAAGCTTTCTTT,TRBV3-1/TRBV3-2,NA,NA,TRBJ1-1
CASSQGPQNNSPLHF,TGTGCCAGCAGCCAAGGGCCCCAGAATAATTCACCCCTCCACTTT,TRBV3-1/TRBV3-2,NA,NA,TRBJ1-6
CASSLSAGSGGNYEQYF,TGTGCCAGCAGCTTAAGTGCGGGGAGCGGGGGTAACTACGAGCAGTACTTC,TRBV7-9,TRBD2,few,TRBJ2-7
CASSSPTGGHYGYTF,TGTGCCAGCAGCTCCCCGACAGGGGGACACTATGGCTACACCTTC,TRBV7-2,TRBD1,NA,TRBJ1-2
CASSPGQASNEQFF,TGTGCCAGCAGCCCGGGACAGGCGAGCAATGAGCAGTTCTTC,TRBV7-2,TRBD1,NA,TRBJ2-1
CASSYPPQEQYF,TGTGCCAGCAGTTACCCCCCCCAGGAGCAGTACTTC,TRBV6-2/TRBV6-3,NA,NA,TRBJ2-7
CATSSGGRNTGELFF,TGTGCCACCTCTAGCGGGGGGCGCAACACCGGGGAGCTGTTTTTT,TRBV24-1,TRBD2,once,TRBJ2-2
CASSPGNGISPLHF,TGTGCCAGCAGCCCCGGTAACGGGATTTCACCCCTCCACTTT,TRBV9,NA,NA,TRBJ1-6
CASSLQDRGYEQYF,TGTGCCAGTAGTCTCCAAGACAGAGGGTACGAGCAGTACTTC,TRBV19,NA,NA,TRBJ2-7
CSAWIVGNTIYF,TGCAGCGCTTGGATCGTGGGAAACACCATATATTTT,TRBV29-1,NA,NA,TRBJ1-3
CASSHRGRTQYF,TGCGCCAGCAGCCATCGAGGGCGTACCCAGTACTTC,TRBV4-3,NA,NA,TRBJ2-5
CASSQDLNFNQPQHF,TGCGCCAGCAGCCAAGATCTGAACTTCAATCAGCCCCAGCATTTT,TRBV4-3,NA,few,TRBJ1-5
CASSLYRENTEAFF,TGTGCCAGTAGTCTTTACAGGGAGAACACTGAAGCTTTCTTT,TRBV19,NA,once,TRBJ1-1
CASRSEETQYF,TGTGCCAGCAGGTCTGAAGAGACCCAGTACTTC,TRBV7-9,NA,NA,TRBJ2-5
CASIPGGTGYTQYF,TGTGCCAGCATCCCCGGGGGGACAGGATATACCCAGTACTTC,TRBV6-5,NA,NA,TRBJ2-5
CASSPGLAGGKEQYF,TGTGCCAGCAGCCCGGGACTAGCGGGAGGTAAGGAGCAGTACTTC,TRBV7-2,TRBD2,NA,TRBJ2-7
CASSQDTGNTEAFF,TGTGCCAGCAGCCAGGACACAGGGAACACTGAAGCTTTCTTT,TRBV3-1/TRBV3-2,NA,NA,TRBJ1-1
CASSKGGGVSTPNSPLHF,TGTGCCAGCAGCAAAGGGGGAGGGGTTTCTACTCCCAATTCACCCCTCCACTTT,TRBV21-1,NA,NA,TRBJ1-6
CASSLTRTRNQPQHF,TGTGCCAGCTCACTCACTAGAACAAGGAATCAGCCCCAGCATTTT,TRBV18,NA,NA,TRBJ1-5
CASSEEGDGYTF,TGTGCCAGCAGCGAGGAGGGGGATGGCTACACCTTC,TRBV11-2,NA,NA,TRBJ1-2
CSASSQTGPSTDTQYF,TGCAGTGCTAGTTCCCAGACAGGGCCTAGCACAGATACGCAGTATTTT,TRBV20-1,TRBD1,NA,TRBJ2-3
CASSLASRETQYF,TGTGCCAGCAGTTTAGCTAGCAGGGAGACCCAGTACTTC,TRBV12-3/TRBV12-4,NA,NA,TRBJ2-5
CASSLTRSDRYTF,TGTGCCAGCAGCCTGACTAGGAGCGATCGCTACACCTTC,TRBV5-8,NA,NA,TRBJ1-2
CASSRRGTSALTDTQYF,TGTGCCAGCAGCCGAAGGGGGACTAGCGCTCTCACAGATACGCAGTATTTT,TRBV5-8,TRBD2,NA,TRBJ2-3
CASSLLGQGFQDTQYF,TGTGCCAGCAGCTTACTAGGACAGGGTTTTCAGGATACGCAGTATTTT,TRBV5-6,TRBD1,NA,TRBJ2-3
CSASPGSSYEQYF,TGCAGCGCCTCGCCAGGCAGCTCCTACGAGCAGTACTTC,TRBV29-1,NA,NA,TRBJ2-7
CAISGQEPNEKLFF,TGTGCCATCAGTGGACAGGAACCTAATGAAAAACTGTTTTTT,TRBV10-3,NA,NA,TRBJ1-4